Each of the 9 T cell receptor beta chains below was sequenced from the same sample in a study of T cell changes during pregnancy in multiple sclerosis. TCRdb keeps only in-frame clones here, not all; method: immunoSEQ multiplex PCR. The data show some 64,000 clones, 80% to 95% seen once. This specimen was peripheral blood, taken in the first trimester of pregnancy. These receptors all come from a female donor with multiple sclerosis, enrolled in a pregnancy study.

CDR3 nucleotide sequence: TGTGCCAGCAGTGATCAATCTCGGGGGAGCGGTGAGACCCAGTACTTC. Translated, it gives CASSDQSRGSGETQYF. This chain uses TRBV6-1 with TRBJ2-5, with D perhaps TRBD2 (6 bases). Germline CDR1 MNHNS, CDR2 SASEGT. CDR3 size: 16 residues. V was cut by 3 bases and J by 5 bases, with 19 bases left in between.

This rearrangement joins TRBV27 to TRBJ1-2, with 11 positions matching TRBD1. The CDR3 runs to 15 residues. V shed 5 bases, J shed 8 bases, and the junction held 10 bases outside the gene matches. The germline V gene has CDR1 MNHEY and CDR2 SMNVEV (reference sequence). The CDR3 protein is CASSPGDRGSWGYTF. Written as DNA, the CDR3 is TGTGCCAGCAGTCCTGGGGACAGGGGGTCGTGGGGCTACACCTTC.

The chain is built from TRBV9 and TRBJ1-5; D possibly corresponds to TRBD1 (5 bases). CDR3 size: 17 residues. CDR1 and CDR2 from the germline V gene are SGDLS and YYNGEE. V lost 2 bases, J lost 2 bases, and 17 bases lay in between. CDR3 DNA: TGTGCCAGCAGCGTCCGACCCAGGGAGGTGGGCAATCAGCCCCAGCATTTT. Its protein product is CASSVRPREVGNQPQHF.

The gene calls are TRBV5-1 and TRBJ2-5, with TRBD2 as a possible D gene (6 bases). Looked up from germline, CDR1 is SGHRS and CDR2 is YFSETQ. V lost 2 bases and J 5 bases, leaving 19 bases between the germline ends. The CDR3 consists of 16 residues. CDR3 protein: CASSFPPFSRGETQYF. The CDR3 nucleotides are TGCGCCAGCAGCTTCCCCCCTTTTTCCCGGGGGGAGACCCAGTACTTC.

The CDR3 loop reads CASSTTTVANYGYTF. CDR3 DNA: TGTGCCAGCAGCACGACAACGGTAGCTAACTATGGCTACACCTTC. The rearrangement joins TRBV7-2 to TRBJ1-2; no reliable D call. The germline V gene encodes CDR1 SGHTA and CDR2 FQGNSA. V lost 5 bases to trimming and J lost 0 bases, with 13 bases between them. This CDR3 is built from 15 residues.

The CDR3 region has the DNA TGTGCCAGCAGACTAGCGGGAGGGCCGCTCACCGGGGAGCTGTTTTTT. Amino acids: CASRLAGGPLTGELFF. The rearrangement uses TRBV27 and TRBJ2-2; 13 bases are a match to TRBD2. The germline CDR1 and CDR2 sequences are MNHEY and SMNVEV (reference sequence). J lost 4 bases, V lost 6 bases, and 5 bases had no gene match. This CDR3 is 16 amino acids long.

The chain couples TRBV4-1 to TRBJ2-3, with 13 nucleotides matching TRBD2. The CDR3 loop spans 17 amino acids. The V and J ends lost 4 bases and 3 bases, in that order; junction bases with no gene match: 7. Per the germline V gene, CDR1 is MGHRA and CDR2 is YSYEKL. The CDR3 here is CASSLLAGGLGTDTQYF. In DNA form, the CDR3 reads TGCGCCAGCAGCCTACTAGCGGGAGGGCTGGGAACAGATACGCAGTATTTT.

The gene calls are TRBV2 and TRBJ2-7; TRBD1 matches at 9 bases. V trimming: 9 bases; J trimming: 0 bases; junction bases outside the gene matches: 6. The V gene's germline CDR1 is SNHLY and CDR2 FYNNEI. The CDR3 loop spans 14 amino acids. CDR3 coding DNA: TGTGCCAGTCTCCGGGACAGGGTCTCCTACGAGCAGTACTTC. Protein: CASLRDRVSYEQYF.

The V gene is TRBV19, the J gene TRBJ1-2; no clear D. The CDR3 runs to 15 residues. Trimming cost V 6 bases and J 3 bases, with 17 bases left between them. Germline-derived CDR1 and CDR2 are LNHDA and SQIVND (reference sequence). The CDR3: CASRTGAIRHYGYTF. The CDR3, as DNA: TGTGCCAGTAGGACGGGTGCGATTCGCCACTATGGCTACACCTTC.